The 18 T cell receptor beta chains given below trace back to one sample, sequenced in a study of T cell responses to AZD1222 COVID-19 vaccine. Sequencing was performed with immunoSEQ multiplex PCR; in TCRdb, only in-frame clones are kept and a portion is missing. The top ten hold 28% of the sample, which has 72,000 or so clones, roughly 87% seen once. Specimen: peripheral blood, collected 28 days after the second AZD1222 dose. The receptors derive from an adult who received the AZD1222 COVID-19 vaccine.

The chain is built from TRBV14 and TRBJ2-1; TRBD2 might be the D (5 bases). The V end was cut by 0 bases, the J end by 1 base, with 13 bases between. The CDR3 is 17 amino acids. Germline CDR1 is SGHDN and CDR2 is FVKESK. The CDR3 protein is CASSQDPAERSYNEQFF. CDR3 sequence (DNA): TGTGCCAGCAGCCAAGATCCAGCGGAGCGGTCCTACAATGAGCAGTTCTTC.

The chain combines TRBV7-2 with TRBJ1-1; D ambiguous. Germline values: CDR1 SGHTA, CDR2 FQGNSA. Trimming left V 4 bases short and J 2 bases short, with 8 bases between. The CDR3 covers 13 residues. CDR3 sequence: CASSSYYNTEAFF. CDR3 nucleotides: TGTGCCAGCAGCTCCTATTATAACACTGAAGCTTTCTTT. Together with reference TRBV7-2 and TRBJ1-1, the CDR3 gives the full variable domain: GAGVSQSPSNKVTEKGKDVELRCDPISGHTALYWYRQSLGQGLEFLIYFQGNSAPDKSGLPSDRFSAERTGGSVSTLTIQRTQQEDSAVYLCASSSYYNTEAFFGQGTRLTVV.

CDR3 protein: CASSFYRGGELFF. The CDR3 DNA follows: TGTGCCAGCAGCTTTTATAGGGGCGGGGAGCTGTTTTTT. The chain couples TRBV5-4 to TRBJ2-2, with D perhaps TRBD1 (5 bases). Trimming removed 2 bases from V and 7 bases from J, with 9 bases in between. Germline V gives CDR1 SGHNT, CDR2 YYREEE (reference sequence). The CDR3 runs to 13 residues.

This clone was counted a single time. The chain is built from TRBV11-3 and TRBJ1-1; D is undetermined. Trimming took off 2 bases at V and 1 base at J, with 5 bases between the two ends. CDR3 length: 13 residues. Germline CDR1 is SGHNT and CDR2 is YENEEA. The CDR3 region is CASSLNPNTEAFF. The CDR3 region has the DNA TGTGCCAGCAGCTTAAACCCGAACACTGAAGCTTTCTTT.

A few counts support this clone. This chain joins TRBV28 and TRBJ1-5; D remains unclear. The CDR3 consists of 15 residues. Trimming cost V 3 bases and J 4 bases, with 13 bases left between them. Germline CDR1 reads MDHEN; CDR2 reads SYDVKM. In DNA form, the CDR3 reads TGTGCCAGCAGTTTCCTCCTCGGGGAAAATCAGCCCCAGCATTTT. Its protein is CASSFLLGENQPQHF.

The chain combines TRBV5-6 with TRBJ2-3; D might be TRBD2 (5 bases). The CDR3 sequence is 13 residues long. From germline, CDR1 is SGHDT and CDR2 YYEEEE. Trimming left V 4 bases short and J 5 bases short, with 11 bases between. The CDR3 spells CASSLEEVDTQYF. As DNA, the CDR3 is TGTGCCAGCAGCCTGGAGGAGGTAGATACGCAGTATTTT. Looking up the rest from reference TRBV5-6 and TRBJ2-3 gives the full variable domain: DAGVTQSPTHLIKTRGQQVTLRCSPKSGHDTVSWYQQALGQGPQFIFQYYEEEERQRGNFPDRFSGHQFPNYSSELNVNALLLGDSALYLCASSLEEVDTQYFGPGTRLTVL.

The rearrangement joins TRBV4-2 to TRBJ1-5; weak D call: TRBD1 (6 bases). Germline lookup yields CDR1 LGHNA and CDR2 YNFKEQ. V lost 3 bases and J 3 bases, leaving 15 bases between the germline ends. This CDR3 comprises 16 residues. The CDR3 DNA is TGTGCCAGCAGCCAGGTACAGGGAGAACCCAATCAGCCCCAGCATTTT. As protein: CASSQVQGEPNQPQHF.

The chain uses TRBV7-9 and TRBJ2-5; D remains ambiguous. CDR3 length: 11 amino acids. The V end was cut by 6 bases, the J end by 0 bases, with 2 bases between. CDR1 is SEHNR, CDR2 FQNEAQ, per germline (reference sequence). The CDR3: CASRDQETQYF. The DNA of the CDR3 is TGTGCCAGCAGGGACCAAGAGACCCAGTACTTC.

The gene calls are TRBV7-3 and TRBJ2-5; 8 nucleotides line up with TRBD1. V lost 6 bases, J lost 7 bases, and 10 bases stayed unmatched. The CDR3 has 14 amino acids. From germline, CDR1 is SGHTA and CDR2 FQGTGA. Here the CDR3 DNA reads TGTGCCAGCAGTAGACAGGGGCCAGACTGGACCCAGTACTTC. It encodes CASSRQGPDWTQYF.

V gene TRBV6-6 combines with J gene TRBJ2-5; possibly TRBD2 for D (6 bases). Trimming stripped 2 bases from V and 2 bases from J, with 12 bases between. The CDR3 length is 15 residues. CDR1 is MNHNY, CDR2 SVGAGI, per germline (reference sequence). CDR3 amino acids: CASSYGGVMQETQYF. In nucleotides, the CDR3 is TGTGCCAGCAGTTACGGCGGGGTGATGCAAGAGACCCAGTACTTC.

The rearrangement uses TRBV5-1 and TRBJ2-2; no definite D call. Germline CDR1 and CDR2: SGHRS and YFSETQ. This CDR3 is 14 amino acids long. Trimming pared 0 bases from V and 9 bases from J, leaving 12 bases between. CDR3 coding DNA: TGCGCCAGCAGCTTGGGAATAAGCCAATGGGAGCTGTTTTTT. This encodes CASSLGISQWELFF.

The chain recombines TRBV2 with TRBJ2-7, with TRBD2 matching over 9 bases. This CDR3 region has 15 residues. V lost 4 bases to trimming and J lost 3 bases; unmatched junction nucleotides: 7. The germline V gene encodes CDR1 SNHLY and CDR2 FYNNEI. CDR3 DNA sequence: TGTGCCAGCAGTGGGCTAGCGGGGAACTACTACGAGCAGTACTTC. This sequence encodes CASSGLAGNYYEQYF.

In this sample, this clone turned up a few times. This chain uses TRBV4-2 with TRBJ1-3, with D possibly matching TRBD1 (5 bases). Between the trimmed V and J ends, which lost 5 bases and 0 bases, there was a span of 14 bases. The germline CDR1 and CDR2 sequences are LGHNA and YNFKEQ. This CDR3 has 16 amino acids. As DNA, the CDR3 is TGTGCCAGCAGCACGGCCCAGGGAGTCTCTGGAAACACCATATATTTT. Its translation: CASSTAQGVSGNTIYF.

The chain employs TRBV7-3 and TRBJ2-3; 13 bases match TRBD2. V dropped 5 bases and J dropped 4; count of bases not matched to a gene: 9. The length of the CDR3 is 17 residues. Germline lookup yields CDR1 SGHTA and CDR2 FQGTGA. The DNA of the CDR3 is TGTGCCAGCAGCACCGGGACTAGCGGGATGGGGTCAGATACGCAGTATTTT. Protein sequence: CASSTGTSGMGSDTQYF.

This clone was seen once. This chain uses TRBV11-3 with TRBJ2-7; 7 bases are shared with TRBD2. CDR1 SGHNT and CDR2 YENEEA come from the germline V gene. Trimming cost V 5 bases and J 1 base; bases outside gene matches: 8. This CDR3 has 15 amino acids. Written as DNA, the CDR3 is TGTGCCAGCAGCCCCGATAGCGGGCGGTCCTACGAGCAGTACTTC. It translates to CASSPDSGRSYEQYF.

V gene TRBV5-1 combines with J gene TRBJ1-4; no firm D call. Trimming removed 5 bases at V and 3 bases at J, with 20 bases between. The germline CDR1 and CDR2 sequences are SGHRS and YFSETQ. The CDR3 has 17 amino acids. The CDR3 bases are TGCGCCAGCAGGGTTTCACTCCGGGGAAGGGCTAATGAAAAACTGTTTTTT. The encoded protein is CASRVSLRGRANEKLFF. The whole variable domain, remainder taken from reference TRBV5-1 and TRBJ1-4, is KAGVTQTPRYLIKTRGQQVTLSCSPISGHRSVSWYQQTPGQGLQFLFEYFSETQRNKGNFPGRFSGRQFSNSRSEMNVSTLELGDSALYLCASRVSLRGRANEKLFFGSGTQLSVL.

This clone turned up a few times. The junction departs from the called germline gene at one end, perhaps through a read error. The rearrangement joins TRBV7-3 to TRBJ1-5; D is perhaps TRBD1 (6 bases). The CDR3 is made up of 13 amino acids. The V gene's germline CDR1 is SGHTA and CDR2 FQGTGA. The CDR3 protein is CASGLIGGKAQHF. The CDR3 DNA follows: TGTGCCAGCGGCTTAATTGGGGGCAAGGCCCAGCATTTT.

This sequence joins TRBV11-2 and TRBJ1-4; D is ambiguous. Germline-derived CDR1 and CDR2 are SGHAT and FQNNGV. The germline V and J ends were trimmed by 4 bases and 5 bases, with 8 bases remaining between them. The CDR3 has 13 residues. This CDR3 is CASSSGRNEKLFF. The CDR3 coding sequence is TGTGCCAGCAGCTCCGGCCGAAATGAAAAACTGTTTTTT.